This is a list of T cell receptor beta chains from one sample in a study of post-analysis software for immune sequencing data. One entry per CDR3 protein results from TCRdb running MiXCR on the PCR reads. The table lists approximately 150,000 distinct CDR3 sequences, approximately 30% of them singletons. The sequenced sample was blood. The receptor set was obtained from a girl aged 10 to 17 with multiple sclerosis. CDR3s include the opening cysteine and the closing phenylalanine or tryptophan. The D gene is left open where the match is weak. Some rows mark clone size as missing; the rest say once, few, many or name a class of expanded clone.

D gene	V gene	J gene	clone size	CDR3 protein	CDR3 DNA
TRBD1	TRBV18	TRBJ1-2	.	CASSRGQDYGYTF	TGTGCCAGCTCCCGGGGACAGGACTATGGCTACACCTTC
.	TRBV21-1	TRBJ2-5	.	CASSKPPREYQEAQYF	TGTGCCAGCAGCAAACCTCCTCGAGAGTACCAAGAGGCCCAGTACTTC
TRBD1	TRBV5-1	TRBJ1-1	.	CASTRTGGSVMGNTEAFF	TGCGCCAGCACGAGGACAGGGGGTAGTGTGATGGGGAACACTGAAGCTTTCTTT
TRBD1	TRBV3-1	TRBJ2-3	few	CATTGGTDTQYF	TGTGCCACCACAGGGGGCACAGATACGCAGTATTTT
.	TRBV12-3/TRBV12-4	TRBJ1-3	.	CASSPTGPGNTIYF	TGTGCCAGCAGTCCGACCGGGCCTGGAAACACCATATATTTT
.	TRBV7-2	TRBJ2-1	.	CASSLGYRESSYNEQFF	TGTGCCAGCAGCTTAGGGTACCGGGAGAGCTCCTACAATGAGCAGTTCTTC
TRBD2	TRBV7-8	TRBJ2-7	.	CASSLVLAGTRSSYEQYF	TGTGCCAGCAGCTTAGTACTAGCGGGGACCAGGAGCTCCTACGAGCAGTACTTC
TRBD1	TRBV4-1	TRBJ1-6	few	CASSLDRGRGSPLHF	TGCGCCAGCAGCCTAGACAGGGGAAGAGGATCACCCCTCCACTTT
TRBD1	TRBV6-6	TRBJ2-5	many	CASSRDRLEETQYF	TGTGCCAGCAGCAGGGACAGATTAGAAGAGACCCAGTACTTC
TRBD1	TRBV2	TRBJ1-2	.	CARGGTGSGYTF	TGTGCCAGGGGTGGGACAGGCAGTGGCTACACCTTC
TRBD1	TRBV29-1	TRBJ2-5	.	CSVEDDRDRQPETQYF	TGCAGCGTTGAAGATGACCGGGACAGGCAACCAGAGACCCAGTACTTC
.	TRBV20-1	TRBJ2-5	once	CSAKDPGGQYF	TGCAGTGCTAAAGACCCTGGGGGACAGTACTTC
.	TRBV6-1	TRBJ2-1	once	CALLSDIYNERFF	TGTGCGCTGTTAAGCGATATATACAATGAGCGGTTCTTC
.	TRBV27	TRBJ2-3	.	CASSLFSGAADTQYF	TGTGCCAGCAGTTTGTTCAGCGGAGCAGCAGATACGCAGTATTTT
TRBD2	TRBV20-1	TRBJ2-3	.	CSAAPQLAATQYF	TGCAGTGCCGCCCCCCAACTAGCGGCTACGCAGTATTTT
.	TRBV20-1	TRBJ2-7	.	CSASTGSYEQYF	TGCAGTGCTAGTACAGGGTCCTACGAGCAGTACTTC
.	TRBV19	TRBJ1-5	many	CASSPLSNQPQHF	TGTGCCAGTAGTCCCCTTAGCAATCAGCCCCAGCATTTT
.	TRBV12-3/TRBV12-4	TRBJ2-7	few	CAGSLPPQMKQYF	TGTGCCGGCAGTTTGCCCCCCCAAATGAAGCAGTACTTC
.	TRBV7-9	TRBJ2-5	.	CASSPTQGRETQYF	TGTGCCAGCAGCCCAACTCAGGGTCGAGAGACCCAGTACTTC
.	TRBV20-1	TRBJ1-5	few	CSARVLEGVEPESNQPQHF	TGCAGTGCTAGAGTACTCGAAGGGGTCGAACCCGAGAGCAATCAGCCCCAGCATTTT
TRBD2	TRBV12-3/TRBV12-4	TRBJ2-5	many	CASSSSTSGRSETQYF	TGTGCCAGCAGTTCCTCGACTAGCGGGAGATCAGAGACCCAGTACTTC
.	TRBV12-3/TRBV12-4	TRBJ1-5	many	CASSPGAARPQHF	TGTGCCAGCAGCCCCGGGGCGGCCCGGCCCCAGCATTTT
TRBD2	TRBV12-3/TRBV12-4	TRBJ2-7	many	CASSPIPGTTRSYEQYF	TGTGCCAGCAGTCCCATCCCCGGGACTACGCGCTCCTACGAGCAGTACTTC
.	TRBV12-3/TRBV12-4	TRBJ1-2	few	CARERRGGYTF	TGTGCCAGAGAGAGGAGGGGTGGCTACACCTTC
TRBD2	TRBV3-1	TRBJ2-3	many	CASSWSGTSGTDTQYF	TGTGCCAGCAGCTGGAGCGGGACTAGCGGCACAGATACGCAGTATTTT
TRBD2	TRBV7-2	TRBJ2-1	many	CASSYLAGVSNEQFF	TGTGCCAGCAGCTACCTAGCGGGAGTTTCAAATGAGCAGTTCTTC
.	TRBV4-1	TRBJ2-7	once	CASSHHPGRGDHSYEQYF	TGCGCCAGCAGCCACCACCCAGGGAGGGGGGACCATTCCTACGAGCAGTACTTC
TRBD2	TRBV5-1	TRBJ2-5	few	CASSSRSMGLAPEQYF	TGCGCCAGCAGCTCAAGATCTATGGGACTAGCTCCTGAGCAGTACTTC
.	TRBV28	TRBJ2-3	.	CASSLASWADTQYF	TGTGCCAGCAGTTTAGCGTCGTGGGCAGATACGCAGTATTTT
.	TRBV7-9	TRBJ2-1	many	CASSLVGSSSYNEQFF	TGTGCCAGCAGCTTAGTGGGAAGTTCGTCCTACAATGAGCAGTTCTTC
.	TRBV24-1	TRBJ2-5	many	CATSDSQKTQYF	TGTGCCACCAGTGATTCCCAAAAGACCCAGTACTTC
.	TRBV5-1	TRBJ2-7	many	CASSMTSSGYEQYF	TGCGCCAGCAGCATGACCTCCTCGGGCTACGAGCAGTACTTC
.	TRBV5-6	TRBJ2-1	.	CASSLGLGLEVEQFF	TGTGCCAGCAGCTTGGGTTTAGGGTTGGAGGTTGAGCAGTTCTTC
.	TRBV18	TRBJ1-2	.	CASSQKDGSGGYTF	TGTGCCAGCTCGCAAAAGGACGGCTCGGGTGGCTACACCTTC
TRBD1	TRBV5-1	TRBJ2-7	few	CASSPGQVVYEQYF	TGCGCCAGCAGCCCGGGACAGGTGGTGTACGAGCAGTACTTC
TRBD1	TRBV12-3/TRBV12-4	TRBJ2-7	few	CASRRRDRAIEQYF	TGTGCCAGCAGGCGCCGGGACAGGGCGATCGAGCAGTACTTC
.	TRBV6-5	TRBJ1-4	few	CASRGEKLFF	TGTGCCAGCAGGGGTGAAAAACTGTTTTTT
.	TRBV9	TRBJ1-1	.	CASKGEQHANTEAFF	TGTGCCAGCAAAGGGGAGCAGCACGCGAACACTGAAGCTTTCTTT
TRBD1	TRBV5-1	TRBJ1-3	.	CASSGDSSGNTIYF	TGCGCCAGCAGCGGGGACAGCTCTGGAAACACCATATATTTT
TRBD2	TRBV27	TRBJ2-1	.	CASSLRRGNEQFF	TGTGCCAGCAGTTTAAGGCGGGGGAATGAGCAGTTCTTC
.	TRBV5-1	TRBJ1-4	few	CASSSDWIEKLFF	TGCGCCAGCAGCTCCGATTGGATTGAAAAACTGTTTTTT
.	TRBV7-3	TRBJ2-3	many	CASSLSHSTDTQYF	TGTGCCAGCAGCTTAAGCCATAGCACAGATACGCAGTATTTT
.	TRBV18	TRBJ1-5	.	CASSPSGVWKPQHF	TGTGCCAGCTCACCGTCTGGGGTGTGGAAGCCCCAGCATTTT
.	TRBV20-1	TRBJ2-1	many	CSASPFEEAGPYNEQFF	TGCAGTGCTAGCCCTTTTGAAGAAGCGGGCCCCTACAATGAGCAGTTCTTC
TRBD2	TRBV12-3/TRBV12-4	TRBJ2-5	few	CASSLGGEGRETQYF	TGTGCCAGCAGTTTAGGTGGGGAGGGTAGGGAGACCCAGTACTTC
.	TRBV28	TRBJ1-1	.	CASSFAGEAFF	TGTGCCAGCAGTTTTGCAGGTGAAGCTTTCTTT
TRBD2	TRBV4-2	TRBJ2-2	once	CASSQDSGVNTGELFF	TGTGCCAGCAGCCAAGATAGCGGGGTGAACACCGGGGAGCTGTTTTTT
TRBD2	TRBV20-1	TRBJ2-5	.	CSARETSGGLQETQYF	TGCAGTGCTAGAGAGACTAGCGGGGGACTCCAAGAGACCCAGTACTTC
TRBD2	TRBV7-9	TRBJ2-7	.	CASSLEIAGTPQVPYEQYF	TGTGCCAGCAGCTTAGAAATAGCGGGGACGCCCCAAGTGCCTTACGAGCAGTACTTC
TRBD1	TRBV12-3/TRBV12-4	TRBJ1-1	.	CASSPGTAEAFF	TGTGCCAGCAGCCCCGGGACAGCCGAAGCTTTCTTT
.	TRBV18	TRBJ1-6	few	CASSARLPSGFNSPLHF	TGTGCCAGCTCAGCAAGACTCCCGTCTGGTTTTAATTCACCCCTCCACTTT
.	TRBV12-3/TRBV12-4	TRBJ2-7	few	CASRSGPYEQYF	TGTGCCAGCAGATCCGGGCCCTACGAGCAGTACTTC
.	TRBV15	TRBJ2-7	.	CATSRDSRASYEQYF	TGTGCCACCAGCAGAGATAGCAGGGCCTCCTACGAGCAGTACTTC
TRBD2	TRBV30	TRBJ2-5	once	CAWRGLAGETQYF	TGTGCCTGGAGGGGACTAGCGGGAGAGACCCAGTACTTC
.	TRBV6-1	TRBJ2-1	few	CASSLLAESYNEQFF	TGTGCCAGCAGTCTCCTAGCTGAATCCTACAATGAGCAGTTCTTC
TRBD2	TRBV12-3/TRBV12-4	TRBJ2-7	.	CASSPGKLSGGSYEQYF	TGTGCCAGCAGTCCAGGGAAACTCAGCGGGGGTTCCTACGAGCAGTACTTC